This T cell receptor beta chain was identified during a study of human T cells and chemical hapten exposure (dated by TCRdb to the early 2020s). About the study as a whole: For sensitization, 2% DPC in acetone was applied to an approximately 2 cm by approximately 2 cm area of upper inner arm skin. Weekly therapeutic DPC doses were additionally applied to the scalp of patients throughout the roughly 25-week study period. Patch testing on the upper back used Finn chambers containing 0.01% DPC, with scoring done after 6 days according to International Contact Dermatitis Research Group standards. Alopecia areata with under or over 50% scalp involvement, alopecia totalis and alopecia universalis were represented in the patient cohort, which was mostly female. Libraries were pooled for sequencing, and per-sample TCR yields varied mainly because of small differences in library volumes within the pool. In alopecia patients, the study followed how the peripheral blood TCR repertoire changed in vivo over primary and secondary sensitization to diphenylcyclopropenone (DPC), a hapten. Blood was sampled from patients pre-sensitization (week 0) and at 2, 6 and about 24 weeks after DPC sensitization. Blood for TCR sequencing was provided by twenty-nine alopecia patients at one to four time points (pre-sensitization, 2, 6 and 24 weeks). The paper's findings and limits, for the study overall: All patients had alopecia, a presumed autoimmune disease, so their immune response might differ from that of healthy individuals. The number of TCRs above 1 in 1000 frequency did not change with DPC sensitization; there was no evidence of global repertoire structure alterations. A positive correlation was found between the number of PT1 expanded TCRs and patch test score, with significance reached at thresholds 8, 16 and 32 but not 4. Significantly more large CDR3 similarity clusters were formed by expanded TCRs than by pre-sensitization or healthy control sets, consistent with antigen-driven responses. After repeated subsampling, changes were observed in the strength of the expansion versus patch-test correlation and in the threshold at which the correlation became significant.

The germline ends are 18 bases apart after V is trimmed by 3 bases and J by 6 bases. The cysteine opens and the phenylalanine closes a CDR3 of 14 amino acids. Only the CDR3 DNA stays, 42 bases, in frame from base 1. The germline V gene gives CDR1 as SQVTM and CDR2 as ANQGSEA. This clonotype was recorded a few times. Its antigen specificity is not known. No qualities accompany the bases; no much larger clone lies one base away. Library creation used RACE. Sequencing took place on a NextSeq 500. During library preparation, unique molecular identifiers were attached to individual cDNA molecules so that TCRs could be counted in a quantitative, reproducible way. Both TCR alpha and TCR beta chains were sequenced from each blood RNA sample. Per the authors' processing: A median of roughly 99,000 TCRs per sample was observed, with a range of about 20,000 to 750,000. V, J and CDR3 annotation of the TCR reads was performed with the Decombinator software suite. For PS versus PT1 abundance plots, all samples were subsampled to the same number of TCRs (28,000). Expanded TCRs were defined as absent before sensitization and observed at least eight times at the 2-week time point. Through fastp at Q25 and MiXCR, TCRdb rebuilt clones from the public reads, retaining in-frame beta chains. Every CDR3 protein is listed once, alongside the most common genes and DNA of its rows. For this entry, the V and J calls and clone size follow TCRdb and not the study's own pipeline. This sample has under 200,000 distinct CDR3 sequences in its table, and more than 14% of those were observed once. The ten largest clones take up about 1.7% of the sample.

The time point label for this specimen denotes: patch test 1, 2 weeks after DPC sensitization. The sample's treatment or condition label, in plain terms: therapeutic diphenylcyclopropenone sensitization with weekly scalp DPC. At each patch-test visit, blood was drawn before the patch test was applied. Eligible patients were aged 18 to 70, diagnosed with alopecia, deemed suitable for DPC therapy, and excluded if pregnant. Total RNA was extracted from unfractionated whole blood that had been collected in Tempus Blood RNA tubes. Rearrangement joined TRBV29-1 to TRBJ2-7; the D region possibly corresponds to TRBD1 (7 bases align). The sequences come from whole blood, collected in connection with sensitization to the hapten diphenylcyclopropenone (DPC). The sequence came from a woman between 25 and 40 years old with alopecia areata. Some clones in this sample may be carry-over from other donors' samples. The CDR3 region has the sequence CSVERNNRGGEQYF. In nucleotide form, the sequence is TGCAGCGTTGAGAGGAACAACAGGGGAGGCGAGCAGTACTTC.